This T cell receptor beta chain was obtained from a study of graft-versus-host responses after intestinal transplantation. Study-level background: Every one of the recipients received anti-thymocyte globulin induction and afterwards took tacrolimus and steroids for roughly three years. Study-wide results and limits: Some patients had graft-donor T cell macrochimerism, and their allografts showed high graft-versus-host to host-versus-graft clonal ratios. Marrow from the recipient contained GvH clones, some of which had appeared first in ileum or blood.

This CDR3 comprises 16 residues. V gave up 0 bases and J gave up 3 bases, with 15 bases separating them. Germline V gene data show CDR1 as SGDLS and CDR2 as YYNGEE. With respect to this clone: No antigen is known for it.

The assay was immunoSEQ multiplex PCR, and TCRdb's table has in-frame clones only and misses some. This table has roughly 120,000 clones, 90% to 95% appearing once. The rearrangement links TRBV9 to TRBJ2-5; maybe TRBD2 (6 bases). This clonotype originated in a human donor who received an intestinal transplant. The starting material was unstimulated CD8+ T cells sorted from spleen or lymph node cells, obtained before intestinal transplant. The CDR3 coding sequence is TGTGCCAGCAGCGTAGAGGGACTTAGCGGTAAAGAGACCCAGTACTTC. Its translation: CASSVEGLSGKETQYF. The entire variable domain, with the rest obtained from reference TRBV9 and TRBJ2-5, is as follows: DSGVTQTPKHLITATGQRVTLRCSPRSGDLSVYWYQQSLDQGLQFLIQYYNGEERAKGNILERFSAQQFPDLHSELNLSSLELGDSALYFCASSVEGLSGKETQYFGPGTRLLVL.